Each of the 16 T cell receptor beta chains below was sequenced from the same sample in a study of cytomegalovirus exposure and HLA in healthy donors. A multiplex PCR was run with 60 Vbeta primers and 13 Jbeta primers. Data came from immunoSEQ multiplex PCR; TCRdb stores just in-frame clones and leaves some out. This sample carries some 150,000 clones, around 10% of them seen once, and the ten largest clones take 1.5% to 2%. Sequencing was performed on PBMCs. The receptors stem from a male donor in good health and CMV-seronegative.

The V and J genes are TRBV25-1 and TRBJ2-3; 7 bases fit TRBD1. V was pared by 6 bases and J by 1 base, with 10 bases of the junction left unmatched. CDR3 length: 16 amino acids. Germline V CDR1 and CDR2: MGHDK, SYGVNS. CDR3 in DNA: TGTGCCAGCAGAGTGAACTACAGGGGCGGCACAGATACGCAGTATTTT. It encodes CASRVNYRGGTDTQYF.

This chain links TRBV5-1 with TRBJ2-7; the match to TRBD1 covers 10 bases. This CDR3 is built from 16 residues. Germline-derived CDR1 and CDR2 are SGHRS and YFSETQ. With V trimmed by 1 base and J by 5 bases, 9 bases remained unmatched. CDR3 residues: CASSLNPTGTGDEQYF. The CDR3 DNA reads TGCGCCAGCAGCTTGAACCCTACCGGGACAGGGGACGAGCAGTACTTC.

This chain uses TRBV21-1 with TRBJ2-5; the listed D gene, TRBD2, was not tested against the DNA. TRBV21-1 is flagged as a pseudogene. The CDR3 spans 13 residues. The CDR3, as DNA: TGTGCCAGCAGGCCTAGCGTGGAAGAGACCCAGTACTTC. Translated: CASRPSVEETQYF.

This clone was detected only once. The chain has TRBV19 and TRBJ2-3; TRBD2 is a possible D gene (5 bases). The germline gives CDR1 LNHDA, CDR2 SQIVND (reference sequence). The CDR3 is made up of 14 amino acids. V gave up 1 base and J gave up 6 bases, with 11 bases separating them. In DNA form, the CDR3 reads TGTGCCAGTAGTATAGGTCGCGGGTATGATACGCAGTATTTT. Protein: CASSIGRGYDTQYF.

The chain is built from TRBV30 and TRBJ2-7; the D gene is possibly TRBD1 (5 bases). Germline-derived CDR1 and CDR2 are GTSNPN and SVGIG (reference sequence). This CDR3 contains 13 residues. V lost 1 base and J 0 bases, leaving 7 bases between the germline ends. Written as DNA, the CDR3 is TGTGCCTGGAGTGCAGGGTTCTCCTACGAGCAGTACTTC. Translation gives CAWSAGFSYEQYF.

This clone was recorded only once. The junction departs from germline at one end; a sequencing error may be responsible. The chain carries TRBV7-2 and TRBJ2-5; TRBD2 is a possible D gene (5 bases). This CDR3 comprises 14 residues. Germline CDR1 and CDR2: SGHTA and FQGNSA. In DNA, the CDR3 is TGTGCCAGCAGCTTCAATCGGGGTAAAGAGAACCAGTACTTC. Translating it yields CASSFNRGKENQYF.

This clone was counted between two and nine times. The V gene is TRBV10-2, the J gene TRBJ2-7; a possible D gene is TRBD1 (6 bases). V gave up 7 bases and J gave up 3 bases, with 10 bases separating them. The germline V gene has CDR1 WSHSY and CDR2 SAAADI. The CDR3 spans 12 residues. The CDR3 DNA reads as TGCGCCAGCACCGGACAGCTCTACGAGCAGTACTTC. Its translation is CASTGQLYEQYF.

The chain uses TRBV27 and TRBJ2-3; 7 bases fit TRBD2. Losses at the gene ends were 0 bases for V and 6 bases for J; bases not matched to a gene: 9. The CDR3 sequence is 16 residues long. From germline, CDR1 is MNHEY and CDR2 SMNVEV (reference sequence). As DNA, the CDR3 is TGTGCCAGCAGTTTATCAGCGGGAACACGTCTTGATACGCAGTATTTT. Translation: CASSLSAGTRLDTQYF.

The J gene is TRBJ2-1, the V gene TRBV7-9; 12 bases line up with TRBD2. Germline CDR1 is SEHNR and CDR2 is FQNEAQ (reference sequence). CDR3 length: 19 residues. J was trimmed by 5 bases and V by 2 bases; bases with no gene match: 13. This CDR3 is CASSLRDRPTSGSDNEQFF. In nucleotides, the CDR3 is TGTGCCAGCAGCTTAAGGGACAGGCCGACTAGCGGGAGCGACAATGAGCAGTTCTTC.

The chain links TRBV28 to TRBJ2-7, with D perhaps TRBD2 (6 bases). In germline, CDR1 is MDHEN, CDR2 SYDVKM. This CDR3 has 13 residues. Trimming cost V 7 bases and J 5 bases, with 15 bases left between them. The CDR3 loop is CASNQGGLHEQYF. The CDR3 region has the DNA TGTGCCAGCAATCAAGGAGGGCTCCACGAGCAGTACTTC.

This clone showed up just a few times. The chain is built from TRBV9 and TRBJ2-3, with no clear D. Germline V gene lookup returns CDR1 SGDLS and CDR2 YYNGEE. V gave up 0 bases and J gave up 3 bases, with 8 bases separating them. This CDR3 has 14 residues. The CDR3 protein is CASSVAARTDTQYF. As DNA, the CDR3 is TGTGCCAGCAGCGTAGCGGCTAGGACAGATACGCAGTATTTT.

This clone has a handful of counts. The CDR3 region is CASSTRVSKGTDTQYF. Written as DNA, the CDR3 is TGCGCCAGCAGCACCCGCGTTAGCAAAGGCACAGATACGCAGTATTTT. V usage is TRBV4-1 and J usage is TRBJ2-3; D uncertain. V was shortened by 5 bases and J by 1 base, with 16 bases between the two germline ends. The CDR3 has 16 residues. Germline values: CDR1 MGHRA, CDR2 YSYEKL.

This clone was counted between two and nine times. This chain joins TRBV5-1 and TRBJ2-1; tentatively, D is TRBD2 (6 bases). In germline, CDR1 is SGHRS, CDR2 YFSETQ. The V and J ends lost 0 bases and 0 bases respectively, with 10 bases between them. This CDR3 spans 16 amino acids. The CDR3, as DNA: TGCGCCAGCAGCTTGGGGGACTGGAGCTCCTACAATGAGCAGTTCTTC. Its protein product is CASSLGDWSSYNEQFF.

This clone has only a few counts. CDR3 amino acids: CASSSSHYASSYEQYF. In DNA form, the CDR3 reads TGTGCCAGTAGTTCATCTCACTACGCGAGCTCCTACGAGCAGTACTTC. The chain recombines TRBV19 with TRBJ2-7; D ambiguous. Trimming left V 5 bases short and J 0 bases short, with 17 bases between. This CDR3 contains 16 residues. Germline CDR1 reads LNHDA; CDR2 reads SQIVND (reference sequence).

The chain couples TRBV19 to TRBJ2-1; 8 positions match TRBD1. The CDR3 has 15 residues. The ends lost 7 bases at V and 4 bases at J; junction bases unmatched: 9. Germline V gives CDR1 LNHDA, CDR2 SQIVND (reference sequence). This chain's CDR3 is CASTTDRDFYNEQFF. CDR3 coding DNA: TGTGCCAGTACCACGGACAGGGATTTTTACAATGAGCAGTTCTTC.

This clone was counted only a few times. V gene TRBV15 combines with J gene TRBJ2-1; 9 bases are a match to TRBD2. V was clipped by 3 bases and J by 8 bases; unmatched bases: 14. The CDR3 runs to 17 residues. Germline-derived CDR1 and CDR2 are LNHNV and YYDKDF (reference sequence). CDR3 sequence reads: CATSRGVVAGGTHEQFF. The CDR3 nucleotides read TGTGCCACCAGCAGGGGGGTGGTGGCGGGAGGGACCCATGAGCAGTTCTTC.